The 27 T cell receptor beta chains listed next were all sequenced from one sample in a study of regulatory T cells in long-lasting Graves disease. Both iRepertoire HTBI primers and Arm-PCR of CDR3 regions were used to build the TCR beta libraries. In TCRdb, the multiplex PCR reads were re-called with MiXCR into one record per CDR3 protein. The table shows approximately 490,000 distinct CDR3 sequences, with roughly 16% occurring only once. Time point defined: newly diagnosed GD, antithyroid drugs for less than 3 months. The authors made the TCR library using RNA they extracted from PBMCs. This sample was shared with a second study, whose subject was T cells in Graves' hyperthyroidism and ophthalmopathy.

This material consisted of peripheral blood mononuclear cells (PBMCs), taken at new diagnosis, from a patient treated with antithyroid drugs. These receptors all come from a man aged 35 to 55 with Graves disease.

This clonotype was seen many times. In DNA form, the CDR3 reads TGTGCCAGCAGCCAAGCGGCAGGGGCTGGACAGCCCCAGCATTTT. Protein: CASSQAAGAGQPQHF. The chain combines TRBV3-1 with TRBJ1-5; D possibly corresponds to TRBD1 (6 bases). V was clipped by 1 base and J by 7 bases, with 14 bases between them. Germline V gene data show CDR1 as LGHDT and CDR2 as YNNKEL (reference sequence). The CDR3 runs to 15 residues.

This clonotype has a count of ten or more. The genes are TRBV7-2 and TRBJ2-7; 9 nucleotides match TRBD1. This CDR3 comprises 12 residues. J was trimmed by 9 bases and V by 4 bases; bases with no gene match: 4. CDR1 is SGHTA and CDR2 is FQGNSA in the germline V gene. The CDR3 here is CASSWGQGGQYF. The CDR3 DNA is TGTGCCAGCAGCTGGGGACAGGGCGGGCAGTACTTC.

The J gene is TRBJ2-1, the V gene TRBV19; 7 bases line up with TRBD2. The CDR3 is 18 amino acids. The germline gives CDR1 LNHDA, CDR2 SQIVND (reference sequence). Trimming took 2 bases from V and 0 from J; bases not matched to a gene: 10. CDR3 in DNA: TGTGCCAGTAGTATAAGGAGGGGAGGGTCTAGCTCCTACAATGAGCAGTTCTTC. Its translation is CASSIRRGGSSSYNEQFF.

V gene TRBV29-1 combines with J gene TRBJ2-5; 8 nucleotides match TRBD2. The J segment lost 5 bases and the V segment lost 0 bases, leaving 11 bases of the junction unmatched. Germline-derived CDR1 and CDR2 are SQVTM and ANQGSEA. This CDR3 is 16 amino acids long. The DNA of the CDR3 is TGCAGCGTTGAAGATGAGGTAGCTAGCGGGTTCGAGACCCAGTACTTC. Protein: CSVEDEVASGFETQYF.

The chain employs TRBV12-3 or TRBV12-4 and TRBJ2-7, with D tentatively TRBD1 (5 bases). Trimming shortened V by 9 bases and J by 5 bases, and 14 bases separated the two germline ends. The CDR3 extends over 12 amino acids. The CDR3 is CASCAWGHEQYF. As DNA, the CDR3 is TGTGCCAGTTGCGCCTGGGGCCACGAGCAGTACTTC.

This clonotype was picked up many times. The gene calls are TRBV12-3 or TRBV12-4 and TRBJ1-2; maybe TRBD1 (6 bases). This CDR3 has 12 residues. The V end lost 3 bases, the J end lost 8 bases, and 10 bases lay between the germline ends. The DNA of the CDR3 is TGTGCCAGCAGTTTCGGGGGGCTAGGCTACACCTTC. The encoded protein is CASSFGGLGYTF.

This clonotype has only a few counts. A junction end diverges from the germline sequence, so it may reflect a read error. V and J are TRBV5-1 and TRBJ1-1; D is unresolved. The CDR3 contains 15 residues. Germline CDR1 and CDR2: SGHRS and YFSETQ. The CDR3 loop is CASSLRGIGNTEAFF. The CDR3 nucleotides are TGTGCCAGCAGCTTGAGAGGGATCGGGAACACTGAAGCTTTCTTT.

This clonotype appeared many times. The V gene is TRBV18, the J gene TRBJ1-5; D is unresolved. The germline V and J ends were trimmed by 6 bases and 0 bases, with 6 bases remaining between them. CDR1 is KGHSH and CDR2 is LQKENI in the germline V gene. The CDR3 has 13 amino acids. In DNA, the CDR3 is TGTGCCAGCTCTCCCTTTAGCAATCAGCCCCAGCATTTT. Residues: CASSPFSNQPQHF.

The V gene is TRBV12-3 or TRBV12-4, the J gene TRBJ1-2, with 9 positions matching TRBD1. The CDR3 spans 16 residues. V shed 1 base and J 8 bases; nucleotides not matched to a gene: 11. CDR3: CASSLGDRVPPRGYTF. The CDR3 DNA reads TGTGCCAGCAGTTTAGGGGACAGGGTTCCCCCTCGGGGCTACACCTTC.

The V gene is TRBV7-3, the J gene TRBJ2-3; 13 bases align to TRBD2. CDR3 length equals 17 residues. The V gene end was trimmed by 5 bases and the J gene end by 4 bases; junction bases not matched to a gene: 9. Germline assignment: CDR1 SGHTA and CDR2 FQGTGA. The CDR3, as DNA: TGTGCCAGCAGCCCTCAACTCGGACTAGCGGGAGCAGATACGCAGTATTTT. Its translation: CASSPQLGLAGADTQYF.

This clonotype came up many times. V and J are TRBV5-5 and TRBJ1-1; D perhaps matches TRBD1 (5 bases). The CDR3 runs to 17 residues. V was clipped by 4 bases and J by 4 bases, with 23 bases between them. CDR1 SGHKS and CDR2 YYEKEE come from the germline V gene (reference sequence). The CDR3 region has the DNA TGTGCCAGCAGCCCCTCACCGACCGTACAGGTCCTCACTGAAGCTTTCTTT. Its translation is CASSPSPTVQVLTEAFF.

The sample holds many counts of this clonotype. The rearrangement joins TRBV28 to TRBJ2-1, with 10 nucleotides matching TRBD2. Germline lookup yields CDR1 MDHEN and CDR2 SYDVKM. This CDR3 is 20 amino acids long. J lost 6 bases, V lost 6 bases, and 23 bases had no gene match. The CDR3 DNA follows: TGTGCCAGCAGGGTTGGGTCTAGCGGGAGCCGGTTCCCGTTCATCAATGAGCAGTTCTTC. As protein: CASRVGSSGSRFPFINEQFF.

This clonotype was counted a few times. This chain uses TRBV11-2 with TRBJ2-1, with unresolved D. This CDR3 has 13 residues. V was shortened by 0 bases and J by 12 bases, with 12 bases between the two germline ends. Germline values: CDR1 SGHAT, CDR2 FQNNGV. CDR3 in amino acids: CASSLERISGQFF. The DNA for the CDR3 is TGTGCCAGCAGCTTAGAGAGGATATCGGGGCAGTTCTTC.

This clonotype was recorded a few times. J is TRBJ2-7 and V is TRBV28, with 12 bases aligning to TRBD2. The CDR3 is 15 residues long. V shed 3 bases, J shed 6 bases, and the junction held 6 bases outside the gene matches. Per germline, CDR1 MDHEN and CDR2 SYDVKM. CDR3 protein: CASSFRLAGEAEQYF. The CDR3 nucleotides are TGTGCCAGCAGTTTCCGACTAGCGGGAGAGGCCGAGCAGTACTTC.

This clonotype has ten or more counts. The rearrangement uses TRBV29-1 and TRBJ2-1, with 10 bases identical to TRBD2. CDR1 is SQVTM, CDR2 ANQGSEA, per germline. The CDR3 is made up of 15 amino acids. J lost 10 bases, V lost 3 bases, and 12 bases had no gene match. Written as DNA, the CDR3 is TGCAGCGTTGAGGGGCTAGCGGGAGAAGAAGCCGAGCAGTTCTTC. It is translated as CSVEGLAGEEAEQFF.

This clonotype was counted many times. The chain joins TRBV28 to TRBJ1-2; no clear D gene. The CDR3 has 13 amino acids. Germline loops: CDR1 MDHEN, CDR2 SYDVKM. The V end lost 3 bases, the J end lost 3 bases, and 8 bases lay between the germline ends. The CDR3: CASSFSNDYGYTF. The CDR3 DNA reads as TGTGCCAGCAGTTTTTCCAATGACTATGGCTACACCTTC.

The CDR3 region has the DNA TGTGCCTGGAGTGCTTGGGGATACAATGAGCAGTTCTTC. Encoded protein: CAWSAWGYNEQFF. The J gene is TRBJ2-1, the V gene TRBV30; D remains ambiguous. Germline CDR1 reads GTSNPN; CDR2 reads SVGIG (reference sequence). The V end was cut by 1 base, the J end by 4 bases, with 8 bases between. This CDR3 comprises 13 residues.

This chain joins TRBV9 and TRBJ2-7; maybe TRBD1 (6 bases). V lost 0 bases and J 6 bases, leaving 16 bases between the germline ends. CDR1 is SGDLS and CDR2 is YYNGEE in the germline V gene. The CDR3 is 15 residues long. The CDR3 coding sequence is TGTGCCAGCAGCGTAGAAGGGGGTGGAAGGGGCGAGCAGTACTTC. Translating gives CASSVEGGGRGEQYF.

Concerning this clonotype itself: This sequence may be a read error, since a much larger clone differs from it by one base. The chain has TRBV5-1 and TRBJ1-1; a weak D match, TRBD1 (5 bases). From germline, CDR1 is SGHRS and CDR2 YFSETQ. CDR3 size: 14 residues. The CDR3 region is CASSLLGVNTEVFF. As DNA, the CDR3 is TGCGCCAGCAGCCTATTGGGGGTGAACACTGAAGTTTTCTTT.

This clonotype was counted between two and nine times. V is TRBV28 and J is TRBJ2-4, with 13 bases lining up with TRBD2. Germline CDR1 is MDHEN and CDR2 is SYDVKM. The V gene end was trimmed by 1 base and the J gene end by 9 bases; junction bases not matched to a gene: 3. This CDR3 region has 15 residues. The CDR3 spells CASSLSGLAGVIQYF. DNA for the CDR3: TGTGCCAGCAGTTTATCCGGACTAGCGGGAGTCATTCAGTACTTC.

The chain carries TRBV12-5 and TRBJ2-2; D not certain. Germline V gene lookup returns CDR1 LGHNT and CDR2 FRNRAP. The CDR3 sequence is 12 residues long. Between the trimmed V and J ends, which lost 7 bases and 4 bases, there was a span of 7 bases. Here the CDR3 reads CASAAVTGELFF. CDR3 in DNA: TGTGCTAGTGCAGCCGTCACCGGGGAGCTGTTTTTT.

This clonotype was seen ten or more times. The V and J genes are TRBV27 and TRBJ2-1; no clear D. The germline V gene encodes CDR1 MNHEY and CDR2 SMNVEV (reference sequence). This CDR3 spans 13 amino acids. Trimming removed 6 bases from V and 6 bases from J, with 12 bases in between. The CDR3 DNA sequence: TGTGCCAGCAGCCGAACGGAGTTCAATGAGCAGTTCTTC. Encoded protein: CASSRTEFNEQFF.

The V gene is TRBV4-1, the J gene TRBJ2-3, with 15 nucleotides matching TRBD2. Germline-derived CDR1 and CDR2 are MGHRA and YSYEKL. The V segment lost 4 bases and the J segment 4 bases; nucleotides outside the gene matches: 3. CDR3 length: 16 residues. Here the CDR3 DNA reads TGCGCCAGCAGCCGGACTAGCGGGAGGGCCTCAGATACGCAGTATTTT. Amino acid sequence: CASSRTSGRASDTQYF.

This clonotype has ten or more counts. V is TRBV20-1 and J is TRBJ2-1; 12 nucleotides agree with TRBD2. This CDR3 is built from 16 residues. The germline V gene has CDR1 DFQATT and CDR2 SNEGSKA (reference sequence). The trim removed 3 bases at V and 5 bases at J, leaving 8 bases unmatched. CDR3 sequence: CSARGTSGRTNNEQFF. As DNA, the CDR3 is TGCAGTGCTAGGGGCACTAGCGGGAGGACCAACAATGAGCAGTTCTTC.

This clonotype has a count of ten or more. J is TRBJ2-3 and V is TRBV11-2; the match to TRBD2 covers 11 bases. CDR1 is SGHAT, CDR2 FQNNGV, per germline. The CDR3 is 16 amino acids. V shed 3 bases and J 6 bases; nucleotides not matched to a gene: 8. This CDR3 is CASSFLLAGERDTQYF. Written as DNA, the CDR3 is TGTGCCAGCAGCTTTTTACTAGCGGGAGAACGTGATACGCAGTATTTT.

This clonotype came up many times. The chain employs TRBV13 and TRBJ2-5, with D hard to call. The V gene's germline CDR1 is PRHDT and CDR2 FYEKMQ (reference sequence). This CDR3 has 14 amino acids. V was pared by 1 base and J by 5 bases, with 11 bases between. The CDR3 DNA is TGTGCCAGCAGCTTAGTTGGCAGGAGTGAGACCCAGTACTTC. It codes for CASSLVGRSETQYF.

This chain joins TRBV30 and TRBJ2-1, with 8 bases fitting TRBD2. Trimming cost V 0 bases and J 7 bases; bases outside gene matches: 5. Germline lookup yields CDR1 GTSNPN and CDR2 SVGIG (reference sequence). The CDR3 length is 14 residues. In nucleotides, the CDR3 is TGTGCCTGGAGTGTAGGAGCGGGAGAGAATGAGCAGTTCTTC. Residues: CAWSVGAGENEQFF.